This T cell receptor (beta chain) was captured by sequencing in a study of blood T cell repertoires in COVID-19. Turning to the study itself: Spain, Italy and the United States supplied samples that represented acute and convalescent COVID-19. T cells, B-cell-depleted T cells, or PBMCs supplied cDNA or gDNA.

Unmatched junction bases numbered 8, after V lost 6 bases and J lost 4 bases. Germline CDR1 MNHEY, CDR2 SMNVEV (reference sequence). The CDR3 runs to 15 residues. Original processing methods: The authors estimated nucleated cell counts from reference gene primer amplification. Sequencing used immunoSEQ multiplex PCR; TCRdb keeps in-frame clones, though not all of them. The V and J calls and clone size were taken over from that table, and D and trimming were inferred from the DNA. Among more than 200,000 clones listed, around 88% were seen once. Sequencing was done on a sample of peripheral blood. The receptor comes from a man aged 40-55 years with active or convalescent COVID-19. V gene TRBV27 combines with J gene TRBJ1-1; 10 nucleotides agree with TRBD1. CDR3 bases: TGTGCCAGCAGGGTGACAGGGGGCGCGGGCACTGAAGCTTTCTTT. Translated: CASRVTGGAGTEAFF.